This record concerns one TCR beta chain sequence. These data are taken from a study of patients and donors after allogeneic stem cell transplantation. TCRdb redid the calling of the RT-PCR reads with MiXCR, one entry per CDR3 protein. This sample has roughly 40,000 distinct CDR3 sequences, with roughly 30% found just once. Germline-derived CDR1 and CDR2 are LGHDT and YNNKEL (reference sequence). The V and J ends lost 4 bases and 7 bases, in that order; junction bases with no gene match: 5. This CDR3 is built from 14 residues. This chain joins TRBV3-1 and TRBJ1-4, with 8 bases aligning to TRBD1. Sequencing was carried out using blood, either unsorted or a sorted T cell fraction (not recorded which). The TCR sequence derives from a human donor who was either an allogeneic HSCT recipient or a stem cell or donor lymphocyte infusion donor (not recorded which). It is not recorded whose cells these are; they may come from a transplant donor. The CDR3 loop is CASSPSDRVEKLFF. The DNA of the CDR3 is TGTGCCAGCAGCCCATCGGACAGGGTTGAAAAACTGTTTTTT.